These 20 T cell receptor beta chains share one sample of origin, sequenced in a study of blood T cell repertoires in COVID-19. Libraries were prepared by immunoSEQ multiplex PCR; TCRdb keeps only in-frame clonotypes and omits some of them. The sample comprises roughly 230,000 clones, 80% to 90% of which are singletons, and around 0.97% rests with the top ten. The specimen was peripheral blood. The receptor set was obtained from a man aged 35-49 years with acute or convalescent COVID-19.

The chain combines TRBV28 with TRBJ2-1; 7 bases map to TRBD1. The CDR3 spans 15 residues. The germline CDR1 and CDR2 sequences are MDHEN and SYDVKM. The trim removed 5 bases at V and 3 bases at J, leaving 7 bases unmatched. CDR3 DNA sequence: TGTGCCAGCAGTCGACAGGGTTCCGTCTACAATGAGCAGTTCTTC. This gives the protein CASSRQGSVYNEQFF.

The chain has TRBV28 and TRBJ2-7; 8 nucleotides align to TRBD1. V was pared by 3 bases and J by 12 bases, with 16 bases of the junction left unmatched. CDR3 size: 15 residues. Germline-derived CDR1 and CDR2 are MDHEN and SYDVKM. CDR3 DNA sequence: TGTGCCAGCAGTTTGGGTCACGGGACAGGCGGAATCTCGTACTTC. Amino acid sequence: CASSLGHGTGGISYF.

This clone appeared a single time. This sequence joins TRBV2 and TRBJ1-4; 7 positions match TRBD1. The CDR3 loop spans 18 amino acids. V shed 5 bases, J shed 0 bases, and the junction held 12 bases outside the gene matches. Germline CDR1 and CDR2: SNHLY and FYNNEI. CDR3 amino acids: CASSPRGTALATNEKLFF. The CDR3 region has the DNA TGTGCCAGCAGTCCCCGGGGGACAGCCCTTGCAACTAATGAAAAACTGTTTTTT.

The chain uses TRBV5-8 and TRBJ1-1; a possible D gene is TRBD1 (5 bases). With 4 bases removed from V and 1 base from J, the gap between germline ends came to 11 bases. Per germline, CDR1 SGHTS and CDR2 YDEGEE. The CDR3 is 14 residues long. CDR3 nucleotide sequence: TGTGCCAGCAGCCTCCAGGGCCGGAACACTGAAGCTTTCTTT. Amino acid sequence: CASSLQGRNTEAFF.

DNA of the CDR3: TGCGCCAGCAGCCGAGGGACTAGCGGGGGGGTCCAAGAGACCCAGTACTTC. Translation gives CASSRGTSGGVQETQYF. This chain joins TRBV4-1 and TRBJ2-5; 16 bases are shared with TRBD2. CDR1 and CDR2 (germline): MGHRA, YSYEKL. The J segment lost 1 base and the V segment lost 4 bases, leaving 3 bases of the junction unmatched. The CDR3 is 17 residues long.

This sequence joins TRBV18 and TRBJ2-2; D possibly corresponds to TRBD1 (6 bases). V lost 1 base, J lost 1 base, and 13 bases lay in between. The CDR3 runs to 17 residues. In germline, CDR1 is KGHSH, CDR2 LQKENI. The CDR3 DNA sequence: TGTGCCAGCTCACCACTTAATCCGGGACAGAACACCGGGGAGCTGTTTTTT. It is translated as CASSPLNPGQNTGELFF. Full variable domain (missing parts from reference TRBV18 and TRBJ2-2): NAGVMQNPRHLVRRRGQEARLRCSPMKGHSHVYWYRQLPEEGLKFMVYLQKENIIDESGMPKERFSAEFPKEGPSILRIQQVVRGDSAAYFCASSPLNPGQNTGELFFGEGSRLTVL.

This clone was counted a few times. V usage is TRBV21-1 and J usage is TRBJ1-2. TRBV21-1 is classified as a pseudogene. The CDR3 has 14 residues. CDR3: CASSPGGEAWGYTF. The CDR3 region has the DNA TGTGCCAGCAGCCCCGGCGGGGAGGCATGGGGCTACACCTTC.

This clone came up a few times. This chain uses TRBV9 with TRBJ2-7; possible D gene TRBD1, 6 bases. V was shortened by 0 bases and J by 5 bases, with 9 bases between the two germline ends. CDR3 length: 13 residues. Per the germline V gene, CDR1 is SGDLS and CDR2 is YYNGEE. The CDR3 bases are TGTGCCAGCAGCGTAGCTCCAGGGGACGAGCAGTACTTC. The encoded protein is CASSVAPGDEQYF.

Only one count was recorded for this clone. This chain joins TRBV19 and TRBJ2-7, with 7 nucleotides matching TRBD1. V lost 4 bases and J lost 2; bases outside the gene matches: 5. This CDR3 comprises 14 residues. The germline gives CDR1 LNHDA, CDR2 SQIVND (reference sequence). The CDR3 protein is CASSKGTVPYEQYF. The CDR3 region has the DNA TGTGCCAGTAGTAAAGGGACAGTTCCCTACGAGCAGTACTTC.

The chain has TRBV10-3 and TRBJ1-1, with 10 positions matching TRBD1. This CDR3 spans 13 amino acids. Germline trimming cut 4 bases from V and 6 bases from J; bases unmatched to any gene: 2. CDR1 is ENHRY, CDR2 SYGVKD, per germline. CDR3 in amino acids: CAISGGTGAEAFF. CDR3 sequence (DNA): TGTGCCATCAGTGGAGGGACAGGGGCTGAAGCTTTCTTT.

The rearrangement joins TRBV5-1 to TRBJ1-1; 7 nucleotides agree with TRBD1. V shed 2 bases and J 5 bases; nucleotides not matched to a gene: 9. Per the germline V gene, CDR1 is SGHRS and CDR2 is YFSETQ. The CDR3 runs 15 residues. CDR3 protein: CASSLSLTGLTEAFF. Here the CDR3 DNA reads TGCGCCAGCAGCTTATCCCTGACAGGGTTGACTGAAGCTTTCTTT.

The gene calls are TRBV6-1 and TRBJ2-4, with 14 bases aligning to TRBD2. V lost 1 base, J lost 0 bases, and 5 bases stayed unmatched. The CDR3 extends over 19 amino acids. Germline CDR1 reads MNHNS; CDR2 reads SASEGT. Written as DNA, the CDR3 is TGTGCCAGCAGTGAAGTCGGGACTAGCGGGGGCCTAGCCAAAAACATTCAGTACTTC. Translating gives CASSEVGTSGGLAKNIQYF.

The chain's CDR3 is CASGGTAATNEKLFF. DNA of the CDR3: TGTGCCAGCGGGGGGACAGCTGCAACTAATGAAAAACTGTTTTTT. The genes are TRBV2 and TRBJ1-4; 7 bases are shared with TRBD1. From germline, CDR1 is SNHLY and CDR2 FYNNEI. Losses at the gene ends were 8 bases for V and 0 bases for J; bases not matched to a gene: 6. The CDR3 totals 15 residues.

The chain combines TRBV3-1 (or the pseudogene TRBV3-2) with TRBJ1-2; 7 bases agree with TRBD1. J was trimmed by 9 bases and V by 2 bases; bases with no gene match: 9. From germline, CDR1 is LGHDT and CDR2 YNNKEL (reference sequence). The CDR3 has 14 residues. In DNA form, the CDR3 reads TGTGCCAGCAGCCAAATAGACAGGGTGGAGAGCTACACCTTC. Amino acid sequence: CASSQIDRVESYTF.

The V call is TRBV18, the J call TRBJ1-2; D is possibly TRBD1 (5 bases). V gave up 3 bases and J gave up 5 bases, with 16 bases separating them. This CDR3 is built from 15 residues. Per germline, CDR1 KGHSH and CDR2 LQKENI. The CDR3 here is CASSPMQGKGYGYTF. The CDR3 DNA reads TGTGCCAGCTCACCGATGCAGGGAAAGGGGTATGGCTACACCTTC.

In this sample, this clone turned up once. The gene calls are TRBV15 and TRBJ2-4; D is possibly TRBD2 (6 bases). The CDR3 runs to 15 residues. Germline CDR1 and CDR2: LNHNV and YYDKDF (reference sequence). V gave up 0 bases and J gave up 6 bases, with 12 bases separating them. In nucleotides, the CDR3 is TGTGCCACCAGCAGAGATACCCTGGGAGGAAACATTCAGTACTTC. Translated: CATSRDTLGGNIQYF. The complete variable domain, with remaining parts taken from reference TRBV15 and TRBJ2-4, reads DAMVIQNPRYQVTQFGKPVTLSCSQTLNHNVMYWYQQKSSQAPKLLFHYYDKDFNNEADTPDNFQSRRPNTSFCFLDIRSPGLGDTAMYLCATSRDTLGGNIQYFGAGTRLSVL.

The V gene is TRBV5-6, the J gene TRBJ2-1; possibly TRBD2 for D (7 bases). Germline-derived CDR1 and CDR2 are SGHDT and YYEEEE. This CDR3 has 16 amino acids. Trimming took 1 base from V and 8 from J, leaving 19 bases between them. DNA of the CDR3: TGTGCCAGCAGCTTGTTTGGGCGGGGGCCGGGGGATGAGCAGTTCTTC. It yields the protein CASSLFGRGPGDEQFF.

The chain uses TRBV4-1 and TRBJ2-7; TRBD2 matches at 8 bases. The CDR3 contains 18 residues. The ends lost 0 bases at V and 0 bases at J; junction bases unmatched: 10. Germline lookup yields CDR1 MGHRA and CDR2 YSYEKL. The CDR3 nucleotides are TGCGCCAGCAGCCAAGATCTTGGGAGCGGGGGTACCTCCTACGAGCAGTACTTC. This sequence encodes CASSQDLGSGGTSYEQYF.

To note about this clone: The junction and the germline gene differ at one end; a read error may be behind it. This chain links TRBV9 with TRBJ2-7; 11 bases are a match to TRBD2. This CDR3 has 13 residues. Germline assignment: CDR1 SGDLS and CDR2 YYNGEE. The CDR3 nucleotides read TGTGCCAGTAGCGGGGGGGTTGCGTACGAGCAGTACTTC. This translates into CASSGGVAYEQYF.

The rearrangement joins TRBV3-1 (or the pseudogene TRBV3-2) to TRBJ1-1; D perhaps matches TRBD1 (5 bases). CDR3 length: 18 residues. Germline CDR1 reads LGHDT; CDR2 reads YNNKEL (reference sequence). V lost 0 bases and J lost 2, with 19 bases in between. The CDR3 spells CASSQDRVGERRNTEAFF. DNA of the CDR3: TGTGCCAGCAGCCAAGATCGGGTAGGGGAACGGCGTAACACTGAAGCTTTCTTT.